These 14 T cell receptor beta chains share one sample of origin, sequenced in a study of blood T cell repertoires in COVID-19. Some clones are missing from TCRdb's copy, which holds only in-frame ones; the method was immunoSEQ multiplex PCR. Of 190,000 or so clones in the sample, around 84% were seen once. Specimen: peripheral blood. These receptors were collected from a man aged 35 to 55 with active or convalescent COVID-19.

The chain has TRBV7-6 and TRBJ2-7; weak D call: TRBD1 (6 bases). V dropped 1 base and J dropped 2 bases, with 9 bases sitting between them. CDR1 SGHVS and CDR2 FNYEAQ come from the germline V gene. There are 14 residues in the CDR3. The CDR3, as DNA: TGTGCCAGCAGCTTAGTCAGGGGACCCTACGAGCAGTACTTC. Translating it yields CASSLVRGPYEQYF. The complete variable domain, with remaining parts taken from reference TRBV7-6 and TRBJ2-7, reads GAGVSQSPRYKVTKRGQDVALRCDPISGHVSLYWYRQALGQGPEFLTYFNYEAQQDKSGLPNDRFSAERPEGSISTLTIQRTEQRDSAMYRCASSLVRGPYEQYFGPGTRLTVT.

Only a few counts were recorded for this clone. The genes are TRBV3-1 (or the pseudogene TRBV3-2) and TRBJ2-7, with TRBD2 as a possible D gene (5 bases). The CDR3 contains 16 residues. The germline V and J ends were trimmed by 0 bases and 3 bases, with 15 bases remaining between them. CDR1 and CDR2 (germline): LGHDT, YNNKEL (reference sequence). CDR3 nucleotides: TGTGCCAGCAGCCAAGATTACCCTAGCTGGGGCTACGAGCAGTACTTC. It codes for CASSQDYPSWGYEQYF.

The chain combines TRBV12-3 or TRBV12-4 with TRBJ1-1; D not certain. CDR3 size: 13 residues. V was cut by 6 bases and J by 7 bases, with 15 bases left in between. The CDR3 protein is CASRPRSGSEAFF. CDR3 nucleotides: TGTGCCAGCAGGCCTCGGAGCGGGAGTGAAGCTTTCTTT.

This chain joins TRBV3-1 (or the pseudogene TRBV3-2) and TRBJ2-3, with D possibly being TRBD2 (7 bases). The CDR3 covers 16 residues. Looked up from germline, CDR1 is LGHDT and CDR2 is YNNKEL (reference sequence). V lost 1 base and J 4 bases, leaving 15 bases between the germline ends. CDR3 nucleotides: TGTGCCAGCAGCCAAGTAGGGGGGGGGCTGGCAGATACGCAGTATTTT. Amino acids: CASSQVGGGLADTQYF.

The chain couples TRBV4-1 to TRBJ2-1; D remains unclear. CDR1 MGHRA and CDR2 YSYEKL come from the germline V gene. The V gene lost 1 base and the J gene lost 0 bases, with 7 bases spanning the gap. This CDR3 spans 15 amino acids. CDR3 in DNA: TGCGCCAGCAGCCAAGGCTGGAGCTCCTACAATGAGCAGTTCTTC. Its translation is CASSQGWSSYNEQFF.

The chain couples TRBV18 to TRBJ1-5; no reliable D call. The length of the CDR3 is 14 residues. Between the trimmed V and J ends, which lost 1 base and 5 bases, there was a span of 9 bases. The germline V gene has CDR1 KGHSH and CDR2 LQKENI. CDR3: CASSPRQRDQPQHF. The CDR3 coding sequence is TGTGCCAGCTCACCACGGCAACGGGATCAGCCCCAGCATTTT.

This clone appeared a single time. The chain recombines TRBV7-2 with TRBJ2-5, with D possibly matching TRBD1 (5 bases). Deletions cut 1 base from V and 2 bases from J, with 8 bases between. The CDR3 totals 14 residues. Germline V gene lookup returns CDR1 SGHTA and CDR2 FQGNSA. This CDR3 reads CASSLEGLQETQYF. The CDR3 bases are TGTGCCAGCAGCTTAGAGGGGCTACAAGAGACCCAGTACTTC.

V is TRBV19 and J is TRBJ1-2; D ambiguous. With 4 bases removed from V and 0 bases from J, the gap between germline ends came to 12 bases. The CDR3 is made up of 15 amino acids. From germline, CDR1 is LNHDA and CDR2 SQIVND (reference sequence). This CDR3 is CASSNEAGANYGYTF. CDR3 in DNA: TGTGCCAGTAGTAACGAGGCCGGGGCTAACTATGGCTACACCTTC. Full variable domain (rest looked up from reference TRBV19 and TRBJ1-2): DGGITQSPKYLFRKEGQNVTLSCEQNLNHDAMYWYRQDPGQGLRLIYYSQIVNDFQKGDIAEGYSVSREKKESFPLTVTSAQKNPTAFYLCASSNEAGANYGYTFGSGTRLTVV.

This rearrangement joins TRBV27 to TRBJ1-5; a weak D match, TRBD1 (5 bases). Trimming removed 2 bases at V and 1 base at J, with 18 bases between. Germline CDR1 is MNHEY and CDR2 is SMNVEV (reference sequence). This CDR3 spans 18 amino acids. The CDR3 bases are TGTGCCAGCAGTTTAATCGCAGGGCTCGGCGTGAGCAATCAGCCCCAGCATTTT. This sequence encodes CASSLIAGLGVSNQPQHF.

The chain uses TRBV5-1 and TRBJ2-7; tentative D call: TRBD1 (6 bases). The V gene lost 5 bases and the J gene lost 4 bases, with 13 bases spanning the gap. CDR1 is SGHRS, CDR2 YFSETQ, per germline. The length of the CDR3 is 13 residues. Written as DNA, the CDR3 is TGCGCCAGCAGTACAGGGAATGATTACGAGCAGTACTTC. It specifies CASSTGNDYEQYF.

J is TRBJ1-1 and V is TRBV3-1 (or the pseudogene TRBV3-2); possible D gene TRBD1, 5 bases. The CDR3 runs 14 residues. Germline-derived CDR1 and CDR2 are LGHDT and YNNKEL (reference sequence). Trimming shortened V by 3 bases and J by 7 bases, and 15 bases separated the two germline ends. The CDR3 region is CASSHSGPGVEAFF. CDR3 in DNA: TGTGCCAGCAGCCATTCAGGGCCTGGCGTTGAAGCTTTCTTT.

This chain connects TRBV3-1 (or the pseudogene TRBV3-2) to TRBJ1-6, with D possibly matching TRBD1 (6 bases). The length of the CDR3 is 15 residues. From germline, CDR1 is LGHDT and CDR2 YNNKEL (reference sequence). The V gene lost 9 bases and the J gene lost 4 bases, with 16 bases spanning the gap. The CDR3 region has the DNA TGTGCCAGTAATGAACAGGGACCTTATAATTCACCCCTCCACTTT. This translates into CASNEQGPYNSPLHF.

The chain links TRBV4-3 to TRBJ2-6; TRBD1 is a possible D gene (6 bases). Trimming took 2 bases from V and 1 from J, leaving 9 bases between them. Per germline, CDR1 LGHNA and CDR2 YSLEER. CDR3 length equals 16 residues. The CDR3: CASSQNTGSGANVLTF. The CDR3 nucleotides read TGCGCCAGCAGCCAAAATACAGGGTCTGGGGCCAACGTCCTGACTTTC.

Of note for this clone: The germline gene is not matched at one end of the junction; a read error may be the cause. This chain joins TRBV7-9 and TRBJ2-7, with TRBD1 identical over 7 bases. Germline V gene data show CDR1 as SEHNR and CDR2 as FQNEAQ (reference sequence). This CDR3 comprises 16 residues. This CDR3 reads CASSLAGQVVSYEQYF. The CDR3 DNA is TGTGCCAGCAGCCTAGCAGGACAGGTGGTGTCCTACGAGCAGTACTTC. Supplemented by reference TRBV7-9 and TRBJ2-7, the full variable domain reads DTGVSQNPRHKITKRGQNVTFRCDPISEHNRLYWYRQTLGQGPEFLTYFQNEAQLEKSRLLSDRFSAERPKGSFSTLEIQRTEQGDSAMYLCASSLAGQVVSYEQYFGPGTRLTVT.